The TCR beta chain under discussion was sequenced for a study of cytomegalovirus exposure and HLA in healthy donors. Turning to the study itself: HLA-typed donors were the source of roughly 80 million unique TCRs held in an early data release.

Broader study findings: A later analysis reportedly identified an Asian-associated ancestry cluster as carrying fewer N-insertions than the approximately 670-donor mean. CMV antigen specificity of a few CMV-associated chains was confirmed in vitro.

With regard to this clone: What it binds is not known. The junction departs from the called germline gene at one end, perhaps through a read error.

Germline V gene sequence: CDR1 LGHNA, CDR2 YSLEER. The CDR3 has 16 amino acids. In the PCR, 60 Vbeta and 13 Jbeta primers were used. Assay used: immunoSEQ multiplex PCR; TCRdb lists only in-frame clones, some missing. Among about 150,000 clones listed, less than 85% were seen once. This chain links TRBV4-3 with TRBJ1-2, with 9 bases aligning to TRBD1. The TCR originated in a woman aged 50 to 65 in good health and CMV-seropositive. Sequencing was carried out using PBMCs. The CDR3 sequence is CASSRTDRGANYGYTF. DNA for the CDR3: TGCGCCAGCAGCCGAACGGACAGGGGCGCTAATTATGGCTACACCTTC.